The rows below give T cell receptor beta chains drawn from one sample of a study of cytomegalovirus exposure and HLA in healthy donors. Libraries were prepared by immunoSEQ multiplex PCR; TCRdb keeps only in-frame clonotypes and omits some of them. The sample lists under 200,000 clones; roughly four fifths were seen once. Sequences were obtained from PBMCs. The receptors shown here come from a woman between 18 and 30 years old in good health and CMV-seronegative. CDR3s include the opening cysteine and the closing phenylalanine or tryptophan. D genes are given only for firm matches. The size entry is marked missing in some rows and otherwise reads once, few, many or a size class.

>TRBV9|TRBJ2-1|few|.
TGTGCCAGCAGCCTAGACCTGAGCTCCTACAATGAGCAGTTCTTC
CASSLDLSSYNEQFF
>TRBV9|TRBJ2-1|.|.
TGTGCCAGCAGCGTATCCGGACTGTCGAACAATGAGCAGTTCTTC
CASSVSGLSNNEQFF
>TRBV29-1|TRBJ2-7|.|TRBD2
TGCAGCGTTGAAGGGACTAGCGGGGACAGCTCCTACGAGCAGTACTTC
CSVEGTSGDSSYEQYF
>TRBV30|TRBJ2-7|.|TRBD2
TGTGCCTGGAGAATAGCGGGTTCTTCCTACGAGCAGTACTTC
CAWRIAGSSYEQYF
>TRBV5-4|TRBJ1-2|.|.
TGTGCCAGCAGCTTGGTGAACGGTGGCTACACCTTC
CASSLVNGGYTF
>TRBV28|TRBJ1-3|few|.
TGTGCCAGCAGTTTCCCAGGCTCTGGAAACACCATATATTTT
CASSFPGSGNTIYF
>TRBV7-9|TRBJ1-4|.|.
TGTGCCAGCAGCTTAGGCTGGGGGCAAACTAATGAAAAACTGTTTTTT
CASSLGWGQTNEKLFF
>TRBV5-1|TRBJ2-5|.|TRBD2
TGCGCCAGCAGCTCTCCGTTAGCGGGGGGTGAGACCCAGTACTTC
CASSSPLAGGETQYF
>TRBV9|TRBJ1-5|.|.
TGTGCCAGCAGCGTAGATGGGGCGGGCAATCAGCCCCAGCATTTT
CASSVDGAGNQPQHF
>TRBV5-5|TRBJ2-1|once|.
TGTGCCAGCAGCTCGGAAGGGACTCCCTGGGGGTTCTTC
CASSSEGTPWGFF
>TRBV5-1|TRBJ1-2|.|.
TGCGCCAGCAGCCCGCCGGGGGGCAACGGCTACACCTTC
CASSPPGGNGYTF
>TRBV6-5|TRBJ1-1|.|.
TGTGCCAGCAGTCTATACAGCGGGCCCTTTGAAGCTTTCTTT
CASSLYSGPFEAFF
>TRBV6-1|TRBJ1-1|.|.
TGTGCCAGCACCCCCCGGTCTTTTTACGGAGCTTTCTTT
CASTPRSFYGAFF
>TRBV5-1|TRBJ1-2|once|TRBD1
TGCGCCAGCAGCTTGGAATTGACAGGGACGGGTGGCTACACCTTC
CASSLELTGTGGYTF
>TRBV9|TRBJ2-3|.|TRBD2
TGTGCCAGCAGCGTTCTCGGACTAGAGACAGATACGCAGTATTTT
CASSVLGLETDTQYF
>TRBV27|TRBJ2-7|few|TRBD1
TGTGCCAGCAGTTTAAGTTGGCAGGGGGCCAGAAAAGAGCAGTACTTC
CASSLSWQGARKEQYF
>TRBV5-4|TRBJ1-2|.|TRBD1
TGTGCCAGCAGCTTGATCGGACAGGGTGGGCAGGATGGCTACACCTTC
CASSLIGQGGQDGYTF
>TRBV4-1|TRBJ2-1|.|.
TGCGCCAGCAGCCAAGCCAATTTGCAGCAACCGGGGTACAATGAGCAGTTCTTC
CASSQANLQQPGYNEQFF
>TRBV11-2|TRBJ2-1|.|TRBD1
TGTGCCAGCAGCCCTTTCGGATCGCGGACAGGCGTTCGGAATGAGCAGTTCTTC
CASSPFGSRTGVRNEQFF
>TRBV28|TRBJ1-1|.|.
TGTGCCAGCAGTTCCCCTGGAGGGACTTACGCTTTCTTT
CASSSPGGTYAFF
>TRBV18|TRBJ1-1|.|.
TGTGCCAGCTCACAGGGAGGCAGCCGGGTCACTGAAGCTTTCTTT
CASSQGGSRVTEAFF
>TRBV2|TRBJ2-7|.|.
.
CASSDSGQGYGEQYF
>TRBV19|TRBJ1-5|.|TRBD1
TGTGCCAGTAGTGCGGACAGGGGTTTCTTTTTT
CASSADRGFFF
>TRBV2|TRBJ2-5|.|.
TGTGCCAGCTATGAGGACGAGGGAAGGGAGACCCAGTACTTC
CASYEDEGRETQYF
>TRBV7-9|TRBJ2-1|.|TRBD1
TGTGCCAGCACCCGGACAGGGGTTGCCAATGAGCAGTTCTTC
CASTRTGVANEQFF
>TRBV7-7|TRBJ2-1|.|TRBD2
TGTGCCAGCAGTTTAAGCGGGAGCTCCTACAATGAGCAGTTCTTC
CASSLSGSSYNEQFF
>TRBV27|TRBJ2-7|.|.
TGTGCCAGCAGACTACAGGGTGGATCATACTACGAGCAGTACTTC
CASRLQGGSYYEQYF
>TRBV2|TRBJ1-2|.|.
TGTGCCACCGGGAAGGACGATGGCTACACCTTC
CATGKDDGYTF
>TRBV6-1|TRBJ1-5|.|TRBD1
TGTGCCAGCAGGGACTACAGGGGTAGCAATCAGCCCCAGCATTTT
CASRDYRGSNQPQHF
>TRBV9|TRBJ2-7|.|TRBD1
TGTGCCAGCAGCGTAGTGGGGGACAGTTCCTACGAGCAGTACTTC
CASSVVGDSSYEQYF
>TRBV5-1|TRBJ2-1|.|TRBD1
TGCGCCAGCAGCTTGGGGACAGGGTCCGCGTCGGGGTTCTTC
CASSLGTGSASGFF
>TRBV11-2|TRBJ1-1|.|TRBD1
TGTGCCAGCAGCTTAGATCTTCGGGACAGGGGGCTTAGAGCTTTCTTT
CASSLDLRDRGLRAFF
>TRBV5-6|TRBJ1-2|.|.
TGTGCCAGCAGCTTGGCCGGGTTTTATGGCTACACCTTC
CASSLAGFYGYTF
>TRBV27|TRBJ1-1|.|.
TGTGCCAGCAGTGTTCAGAAGAACACTGAAGCTTTCTTT
CASSVQKNTEAFF
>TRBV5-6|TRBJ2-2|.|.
TGTGCCAGCAGCCCTTGGGGGGGGCTAGCCGGGGAGCTGTTTTTT
CASSPWGGLAGELFF
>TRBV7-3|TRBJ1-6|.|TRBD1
TGTGCCAGTGGGACAGGGGTCAATTCACCCCTCCACTTT
CASGTGVNSPLHF
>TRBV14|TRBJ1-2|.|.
TGTGCCAGCAGCCAAGAATTTCGTGCGGACTATGGCTACACCTTC
CASSQEFRADYGYTF
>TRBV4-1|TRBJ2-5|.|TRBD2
TGCGCCAACAACCTCCGCGGCCGAGCGGGGGGGGTGGAGACCCAGTACTTC
CANNLRGRAGGVETQYF
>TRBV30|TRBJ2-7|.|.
TGTGCCTGGAACCGGGCCGGGACCTACGAGCAGTACTTC
CAWNRAGTYEQYF
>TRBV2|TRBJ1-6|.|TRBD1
TGTGCCAGCCGACAGGGACAGCCGGATAATTCACCCCTCCACTTT
CASRQGQPDNSPLHF
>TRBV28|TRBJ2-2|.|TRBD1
TGTGCCAGCAGTTTTTACCCCGAGGGGGCTGGAACCGGGGAGCTGTTTTTT
CASSFYPEGAGTGELFF
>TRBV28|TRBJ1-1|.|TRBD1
TGTGCCAGCAACACCGGGACAGGGGGCGAGAACACTGAAGCTTTCTTT
CASNTGTGGENTEAFF